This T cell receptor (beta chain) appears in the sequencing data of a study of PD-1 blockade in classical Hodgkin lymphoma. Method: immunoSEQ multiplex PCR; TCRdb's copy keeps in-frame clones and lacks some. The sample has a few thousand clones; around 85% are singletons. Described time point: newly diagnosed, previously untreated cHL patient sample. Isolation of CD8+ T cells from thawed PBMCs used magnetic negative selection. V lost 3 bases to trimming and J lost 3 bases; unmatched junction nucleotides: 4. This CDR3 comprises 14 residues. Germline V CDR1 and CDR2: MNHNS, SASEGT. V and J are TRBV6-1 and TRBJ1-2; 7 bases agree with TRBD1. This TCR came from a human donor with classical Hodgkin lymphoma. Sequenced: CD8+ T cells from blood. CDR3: CASSDTGEHYGYTF. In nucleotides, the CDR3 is TGTGCCAGCAGTGACACAGGGGAACACTATGGCTACACCTTC.